The 27 T cell receptor beta chains presented below share a single source sample, sequenced in a study of siplizumab effects on memory and regulatory T cells. Here immunoSEQ multiplex PCR was the method, and the copy in TCRdb shows in-frame clones only, minus some. The sample consists of roughly 100,000 clones, around 93% of them appearing once. Source material: CD4+ T cells sorted from blood. Receptors originate from a human donor in good health.

This clone was found once. J is TRBJ2-3 and V is TRBV5-1; 11 bases line up with TRBD1. CDR3 length: 15 amino acids. Germline CDR1 reads SGHRS; CDR2 reads YFSETQ. V was clipped by 1 base and J by 5 bases; unmatched bases: 3. CDR3 protein: CASSLMGQGVDTQYF. The CDR3 nucleotides read TGCGCCAGCAGCTTGATGGGACAGGGGGTAGATACGCAGTATTTT.

The J gene is TRBJ1-4, the V gene TRBV29-1; D is unresolved. V gave up 5 bases and J gave up 8 bases, with 12 bases separating them. Germline CDR1 is SQVTM and CDR2 is ANQGSEA. This CDR3 is 12 amino acids long. DNA of the CDR3: TGCAGCGTTTCCGGCATAGAGGAAAAACTGTTTTTT. Amino acids: CSVSGIEEKLFF.

The J gene is TRBJ1-1, the V gene TRBV5-1; D gene uncertain. Trimming took 0 bases from V and 0 from J, leaving 6 bases between them. The CDR3 length is 14 residues. Germline loops: CDR1 SGHRS, CDR2 YFSETQ. The CDR3: CASSLARMNTEAFF. The CDR3, as DNA: TGCGCCAGCAGCTTGGCCAGGATGAACACTGAAGCTTTCTTT.

A single count supports this clone. The CDR3 region has the DNA TGTGCCAGCCGGCGGGGTAACGAGCAGTACTTC. This encodes CASRRGNEQYF. The rearrangement uses TRBV6-5 and TRBJ2-7; D may be TRBD2 (6 bases). CDR3 length: 11 residues. Germline CDR1 MNHEY, CDR2 SVGAGI. V was shortened by 8 bases and J by 5 bases, with 10 bases between the two germline ends.

V is TRBV11-3 and J is TRBJ2-1, with TRBD2 matching over 10 bases. CDR1 is SGHNT and CDR2 is YENEEA in the germline V gene. The junction had 5 bases not matched to a gene; V was cut back by 6 bases and J by 9 bases. The CDR3 runs to 13 residues. Here the CDR3 DNA reads TGTGCCAGCAGAGCTAGCGGGAGTAGTGAGCAGTTCTTC. It codes for CASRASGSSEQFF.

V and J are TRBV27 and TRBJ1-6, with 10 bases that match TRBD1. V lost 5 bases to trimming and J lost 6 bases; unmatched junction nucleotides: 10. This CDR3 contains 17 residues. The germline V gene encodes CDR1 MNHEY and CDR2 SMNVEV (reference sequence). In DNA form, the CDR3 reads TGTGCCAGCAGTGGGGCCGGGACAGGGGCGTTTAATTCACCCCTCCACTTT. Its translation is CASSGAGTGAFNSPLHF.

J is TRBJ2-3 and V is TRBV30; a possible D gene is TRBD2 (6 bases). This CDR3 has 15 amino acids. V dropped 1 base and J dropped 0 bases, with 11 bases sitting between them. The V gene's germline CDR1 is GTSNPN and CDR2 SVGIG (reference sequence). This chain's CDR3 is CAWSESGHSTDTQYF. DNA of the CDR3: TGTGCCTGGAGTGAAAGCGGGCATAGCACAGATACGCAGTATTTT.

The gene calls are TRBV19 and TRBJ1-6; D is ambiguous. This CDR3 has 13 residues. V gave up 2 bases and J gave up 10 bases, with 9 bases separating them. Germline CDR1 is LNHDA and CDR2 is SQIVND (reference sequence). The CDR3 loop reads CASSIYLRSPLHF. The CDR3 nucleotides read TGTGCCAGTAGTATATATCTGAGGTCACCCCTCCACTTT.

The rearrangement joins TRBV4-1 to TRBJ1-4; 9 positions match TRBD1. V lost 5 bases, J lost 8 bases, and 9 bases stayed unmatched. The CDR3 has 15 residues. Per germline, CDR1 MGHRA and CDR2 YSYEKL. The CDR3 DNA reads as TGCGCCAGCAGCGCAGCCGGGACAGGGCCCGAAAAACTGTTTTTT. It is translated as CASSAAGTGPEKLFF.

This clone has only one observation. The V and J genes are TRBV28 and TRBJ2-5; perhaps TRBD2 as D (5 bases). Germline V lookup: CDR1 MDHEN, CDR2 SYDVKM. The CDR3 spans 14 residues. V lost 4 bases to trimming and J lost 5 bases, with 14 bases between them. The CDR3 loop reads CASSYSRVGETQYF. CDR3 DNA sequence: TGTGCCAGCAGTTATTCGCGGGTAGGGGAGACCCAGTACTTC.

This chain links TRBV2 with TRBJ1-6; D may be TRBD1 (6 bases). V was clipped by 9 bases and J by 10 bases, with 19 bases between them. The CDR3 length is 14 residues. Germline values: CDR1 SNHLY, CDR2 FYNNEI. The CDR3 DNA sequence: TGTGCCAGGGGGGGGCAGTGGCTTAGGTCACCCCTCCACTTT. Residues: CARGGQWLRSPLHF.

In regard to this clone: Other DNA sequences in the same sample also yield this CDR3. This CDR3 reads CSARANTEAFF. The CDR3 coding sequence is TGCAGTGCGCGGGCGAACACTGAAGCTTTCTTT. This chain connects TRBV20-1 to TRBJ1-1; unclear D gene. The length of the CDR3 is 11 residues. Germline CDR1 and CDR2: DFQATT and SNEGSKA (reference sequence). V was clipped by 6 bases and J by 1 base, with 6 bases between them.

The J gene is TRBJ2-3, the V gene TRBV6-5; 10 positions match TRBD2. CDR1 MNHEY and CDR2 SVGAGI come from the germline V gene. CDR3 size: 15 residues. V dropped 2 bases and J dropped 2; count of bases not matched to a gene: 1. CDR3 nucleotide sequence: TGTGCCAGCAGTTACGGGACTAGCGACACAGATACGCAGTATTTT. This encodes CASSYGTSDTDTQYF.

The chain combines TRBV11-2 with TRBJ2-3; D is unclear. CDR3 length: 16 amino acids. V gave up 1 base and J gave up 4 bases, with 15 bases separating them. Germline V CDR1 and CDR2: SGHAT, FQNNGV. Here the CDR3 DNA reads TGTGCCAGCAGCTTAGCTTCTTGGGCTATTTCAGATACGCAGTATTTT. Its translation: CASSLASWAISDTQYF. Full variable domain (rest looked up from reference TRBV11-2 and TRBJ2-3): EAGVAQSPRYKIIEKRQSVAFWCNPISGHATLYWYQQILGQGPKLLIQFQNNGVVDDSQLPKDRFSAERLKGVDSTLKIQPAKLEDSAVYLCASSLASWAISDTQYFGPGTRLTVL.

The chain joins TRBV11-2 to TRBJ1-3; D possibly corresponds to TRBD1 (6 bases). There are 15 residues in the CDR3. Trimming shortened V by 3 bases and J by 4 bases, and 13 bases separated the two germline ends. Germline values: CDR1 SGHAT, CDR2 FQNNGV. This chain's CDR3 is CASSLNPQGGNTIYF. The CDR3 DNA is TGTGCCAGCAGCTTGAACCCACAGGGAGGAAACACCATATATTTT.

The rearrangement links TRBV7-8 to TRBJ1-5, with TRBD1 matching over 9 bases. The ends lost 5 bases at V and 5 bases at J; junction bases unmatched: 7. CDR3 length: 15 residues. Germline V CDR1 and CDR2: SGHVS, FQNEAQ. CDR3 sequence: CASSERRTGDQPQHF. Written as DNA, the CDR3 is TGTGCCAGCAGCGAAAGGAGGACAGGGGATCAGCCCCAGCATTTT.

The chain carries TRBV5-6 and TRBJ1-5, with 8 bases identical to TRBD1. Unmatched junction bases numbered 1, after V lost 2 bases and J lost 0 bases. This CDR3 is built from 15 residues. Germline assignment: CDR1 SGHDT and CDR2 YYEEEE. The CDR3 region is CASSFQGASNQPQHF. CDR3 in DNA: TGTGCCAGCAGCTTCCAGGGGGCTAGCAATCAGCCCCAGCATTTT. Combining the CDR3 with reference TRBV5-6 and TRBJ1-5 gives the whole variable domain DAGVTQSPTHLIKTRGQQVTLRCSPKSGHDTVSWYQQALGQGPQFIFQYYEEEERQRGNFPDRFSGHQFPNYSSELNVNALLLGDSALYLCASSFQGASNQPQHFGDGTRLSIL.

The V call is TRBV19, the J call TRBJ2-1; D not certain. The CDR3 is made up of 15 amino acids. V was clipped by 2 bases and J by 5 bases, with 13 bases between them. Germline V gives CDR1 LNHDA, CDR2 SQIVND (reference sequence). The CDR3: CASSIIGRKNNEQFF. As DNA, the CDR3 is TGTGCCAGTAGTATAATCGGACGTAAGAACAATGAGCAGTTCTTC.

This clone is labeled as medium-sized. CDR3 in amino acids: CASSSQQGGGYTF. The CDR3 DNA is TGTGCCAGCAGCAGCCAACAGGGCGGTGGCTACACCTTC. The V gene is TRBV11-2, the J gene TRBJ1-2; D might be TRBD1 (6 bases). The germline CDR1 and CDR2 sequences are SGHAT and FQNNGV. The CDR3 sequence is 13 residues long. Trimming removed 5 bases at V and 7 bases at J, with 14 bases between.

The chain is built from TRBV19 and TRBJ2-7; possibly TRBD1 or TRBD2 for D (5 bases each). From germline, CDR1 is LNHDA and CDR2 SQIVND (reference sequence). Trimming shortened V by 3 bases and J by 3 bases, and 9 bases separated the two germline ends. The CDR3 covers 13 residues. The CDR3 DNA sequence: TGTGCCAGTAGTATTTTGGGGGACTACGAGCAGTACTTC. Protein sequence: CASSILGDYEQYF.

The V call is TRBV18, the J call TRBJ1-3; D possibly corresponds to TRBD1 (6 bases). The V gene lost 4 bases and the J gene lost 4 bases, with 20 bases spanning the gap. The CDR3 is 17 amino acids. Per germline, CDR1 KGHSH and CDR2 LQKENI. CDR3 sequence: CASSLRGPGTEGNTIYF. CDR3 DNA: TGTGCCAGCTCACTCAGGGGCCCAGGGACCGAAGGAAACACCATATATTTT.

This chain uses TRBV5-1 with TRBJ2-3, with TRBD1 identical over 7 bases. V dropped 7 bases and J dropped 2; count of bases not matched to a gene: 7. CDR3 length: 14 residues. From germline, CDR1 is SGHRS and CDR2 YFSETQ. This CDR3 reads CASGTDRLTDTQYF. CDR3 coding DNA: TGCGCCAGCGGAACGGACAGGCTCACAGATACGCAGTATTTT.

V is TRBV29-1 and J is TRBJ1-1; possible D gene TRBD1, 6 bases. The V gene's germline CDR1 is SQVTM and CDR2 ANQGSEA. Trimming shortened V by 6 bases and J by 5 bases, and 16 bases separated the two germline ends. This CDR3 spans 13 amino acids. The chain's CDR3 is CSVNRALGTEAFF. The CDR3 DNA reads TGCAGCGTAAACAGGGCCTTGGGGACTGAAGCTTTCTTT.

Note on this clone: A far larger clone is one base from this, pointing to a likely read error. V usage is TRBV6-5 and J usage is TRBJ2-5; D gene ambiguous. This CDR3 region has 10 residues. V was shortened by 5 bases and J by 5 bases, with 3 bases between the two germline ends. Germline V gene lookup returns CDR1 MNHEY and CDR2 SVGAGI. CDR3 nucleotides: TGTGCCAGCAGTCCGGAGACCCAGTACTTC. Translation gives CASSPETQYF.

The chain uses TRBV4-3 and TRBJ1-2; weak D call: TRBD1 (6 bases). The CDR3 runs 14 residues. CDR1 LGHNA and CDR2 YSLEER come from the germline V gene. V was clipped by 3 bases and J by 7 bases, with 15 bases between them. In DNA form, the CDR3 reads TGCGCCAGCAGCCAGAACCAGGGGCCGGGTGGCTACACCTTC. It is translated as CASSQNQGPGGYTF.

The chain carries TRBV15 and TRBJ2-6; 8 nucleotides align to TRBD1. The germline V gene encodes CDR1 LNHNV and CDR2 YYDKDF (reference sequence). With 2 bases clipped from V and 5 bases from J, the junction kept 5 bases outside the gene matches. The CDR3 length is 16 residues. The CDR3 DNA reads TGTGCCACCAGCAGACCGGACAGGGCCAGGGCCAACGTCCTGACTTTC. Translated: CATSRPDRARANVLTF.

The genes are TRBV18 and TRBJ1-5, with D maybe TRBD1 (5 bases). Germline V gene lookup returns CDR1 KGHSH and CDR2 LQKENI. This CDR3 has 15 amino acids. Trimming shortened V by 0 bases and J by 0 bases, and 6 bases separated the two germline ends. The DNA for the CDR3 is TGTGCCAGCTCACCACCAGGGGATAGCAATCAGCCCCAGCATTTT. Translating it yields CASSPPGDSNQPQHF.